This T cell receptor (beta chain) was observed in a study of cytomegalovirus exposure and HLA in healthy donors (dated by TCRdb to about 2017). As for the study more broadly: An earlier analysis of some 600 of the donors reported about 280 Gb of sequence data and some 110 million unique TCR beta sequences obtained from around 180 million T cells. The number of donors typed differed by locus, with about 629-640 for A, B, C, DRB1 and DQB1, 522 for DQA1, nearly 610 for DPA1, and some 440 for DPB1. Of the approximately 370 genotyped donors, 65% to 90% were placed in the genetic ancestry cluster associated with self-reported Caucasian donors. About 280 gigabases of sequencing data and roughly 81 million unique TCR sequences made up an early release that covered approximately 620 HLA-typed donors. An earlier analysis of 500 to 750 of the donors applied high-throughput TCR beta sequencing to assess whether each TCR beta V gene segment acted as functional or pseudogenic. HLA typing included class I and class II loci at four-digit resolution. The aim of the study was to test whether cataloging public T cell receptors could identify signatures of past pathogen exposure. To predict cytomegalovirus infection status, the study brought together high-throughput TCR immunosequencing, statistical association of individual TCRs with disease status, and machine learning. Genome-wide SNP genotypes for about 60% of the 666 donors were used in a later genetic analysis, which treated that subset as a discovery cohort. In addition to the first cohort of 666 subjects, a separate validation cohort of approximately 130 different subjects was used. The study profiled the T cell repertoires of under 700 subjects by immunosequencing and related them to cytomegalovirus serostatus. The later analysis used no new phenotypic data to find candidate immune exposures, relying instead on TCR beta sequences and their occurrence across donors. A later analysis re-analyzed previously published TCR beta repertoires from roughly 630 donors and added high-resolution HLA genotyping to study TCR occurrence patterns. Donor age, sex, ethnicity and CMV serostatus were compiled alongside the repertoire data. Across 300 to 500 genotyped donors of the cohort, an average of roughly 230,000 unique TCR beta nucleotide sequences per donor were sequenced, and roughly 17% of those sequences were non-productive. All discovery cohort repertoires had been generated on a single sequencing platform. Roughly 5 DR-DQ haplotypes were treated as single units for association and clustering because of strong linkage in the cohort. Overall study results and their limits: In a later analysis, HLA-associated TCR beta chains were found to be more clonally expanded and to have lower generation probabilities than equally common non-associated chains. While some public TCRs were present in many individuals, most TCR sequences turned up only very rarely across donors. In both the original and validation cohorts, the classifier was reported to diagnose cytomegalovirus status with high specificity and sensitivity. Fewer than 20 rarely observed V segments, including chromosome 9 orphons, were excluded from the earlier analysis of some 590 of the donors because counts were too low. The authors suggested that the approach could potentially be generalized to other disease states and immunological phenotypes. In vitro tests confirmed that a few of the cytomegalovirus-associated TCR beta chains recognize cytomegalovirus antigens. The cohort was sequenced for TCR beta chains only, and without alpha or paired-chain data the features that could be detected were limited. The only immune exposure information available for the cohort was CMV serostatus. A later genetic analysis reported fewer N-insertions in productive TCRs among donors in an Asian-associated ancestry cluster than the roughly 650-donor mean. An earlier analysis of approximately 570 of the donors showed that most TCR beta V segments appeared in productive rearrangements either about 90% or about 30% of the time, which broadly matched IMGT annotations. The study gave a list of around 170 TCR beta chains associated with cytomegalovirus. A later genetic analysis associated a missense DCLRE1C variant with V-gene and J-gene trimming of TCR beta chains, and an independent cohort replicated the association. A later analysis reported that several top co-occurrence clusters appeared linked to parvovirus B19, influenza, CMV and Epstein-Barr virus. The sequencing pipeline was judged likely to have produced a cluster of highly shared sequence variants as a technical artifact. Correlated functional status among segregating V segments might reflect linkage disequilibrium, but an unknown experimental factor could not be ruled out. When HLA alleles, especially DR and DQ, strongly co-occurred, TCR associations were difficult to assign to individual alleles. Because some donors lacked HLA typing at each locus, the association tests relied only on the typed subset. In a later analysis, some 18,000 TCR beta sequences were associated with specific HLA alleles at a false discovery rate of 0.05. Roughly uniform sequencing depth across donors was assumed in presence/absence analyses, although this assumption may not hold. A later analysis found that most CMV-associated TCR beta chains appeared HLA-restricted, with HLA associations seemingly driven largely by CMV exposure. In a later analysis, the rate of TCR association differed among HLA loci, with DRB1 alleles having the most associated TCRs and HLA-C alleles having the fewest. Some IMGT-functional V segments, including TRBV6-2 and TRBV6-3, could not be distinguished by the 87-base-pair reads and were therefore excluded. A further reported finding was that TCR beta sequences accurately predicted the HLA-A and HLA-B alleles for most subjects in the first cohort.

The CDR3 contains 14 residues, cysteine and phenylalanine counted. The only DNA kept is the CDR3, 42 bases in frame from the first base. In the germline V gene (reference sequence), CDR1 corresponds to SGHNT and CDR2 to YYREEE. V is clipped by 2 bases and J by 0 bases, and the sequence between their germline boundaries is 7 bases long. The method was the immunoSEQ multiplex PCR assay. The multiplex PCR relied on a mix of 60 forward primers for TCR Vbeta segments and 13 reverse primers for TCR Jbeta segments. The CDR3 region of rearranged TCR beta genes was amplified from genomic DNA by a multiplex PCR assay. On the Illumina HiSeq System, the amplified TCR beta libraries were sequenced as 87-base-pair reads. The source study handled its data this way. A later analysis counted around 72 million unique TCR beta chains across the 650 to 700 repertoires, and around 12 million of these chains were shared by at least two donors. Raw reads were error-corrected and collapsed into unique sequences with a nearest-neighbor algorithm that merged closely related sequences to remove PCR and sequencing errors. V, D and J gene segments were assigned by aligning CDR3 sequences to IMGT reference sequences. For a sequence to be retained, a match of at least six nucleotides to both a V gene segment and a J gene segment was required. A rearrangement counted as productive if the CDR3 had no stop codons and remained in frame with V and J, and every other rearrangement counted as non-productive. CDR3 was defined according to IMGT convention as the region running from the second conserved V-encoded cysteine to the conserved J-encoded phenylalanine. In an earlier analysis of 587 of the donors, sequences lacking an unambiguous match to a single V gene segment were excluded. An earlier analysis of a few hundred of the donors classified V segments as functional when productive rearrangements were above 56.7% and as segregating when the standard deviation between donors was above 5%. A statistical classification framework was built for diagnosing cytomegalovirus status from the catalog of TCR beta chain sequences. In a later analysis, V and J genes were assigned by comparing TCR nucleotide sequences against IMGT/GENE-DB human TR gene sequences. A later analysis assigned CDR3 sequences and most-parsimonious VDJ recombination scenarios with the TCRdist pipeline. A later analysis defined each TCR beta chain by its CDR3 amino acid sequence plus V-gene family, and excluded reads lacking a unique V-gene family. A later analysis removed 600 or so highly shared, low-generation-probability nucleotide sequences to deal with suspected cross-contamination and a sequencing artifact. In a later analysis, a clonal expansion index for each public chain was calculated from normalized within-repertoire ranks of inferred template counts. Generation probabilities in a later analysis came from a VDJ recombination model fitted to out-of-frame rearrangements, and those results were checked against IGoR. Hypergeometric tests were used in a later analysis to score TCR-TCR, TCR-HLA and TCR-CMV co-occurrence, with a repertoire-size bias correction applied to the TCR pairs. False discovery rates were estimated in a later analysis by permuting HLA or CMV assignments 20 times. In a later analysis, co-occurring TCRs were grouped with DBSCAN, and TCRdist sequence similarity was added when clustering was performed within HLA-allele-positive subsets. Repertoires with fewer than 30,000 or more than 120,000 public chains were left out of co-occurrence clustering, as were five repertoires with anomalous nucleotide sharing. What TCRdb holds here is the immuneACCESS table cut down to in-frame rearrangements. Part of the clones is not present; checked against another copy, under half of the missing clones reflect an unresolved V gene, and the others are unexplained. Clonal size and the V and J genes are those of that table, whereas D and trimming came from the DNA. In all, the sample holds around 160,000 clones, and just under 80% of those were seen once. Less than 10% of the sample is in the top ten clones.

This clone was picked up a small number of times. No cognate antigen has been identified for it. One base away there is no much larger clone; base qualities are not given. In total, fewer than 750 healthy bone marrow donors made up the cohort. Cohort members were all nominally healthy when sampled, although unrecorded immune exposures were likely present. The donor was CMV seropositive and belonged to the group of 270 or so seropositive cohort members. A peripheral blood sample was provided by each donor, and peripheral blood mononuclear cells were used for TCR beta sequencing. The Qiagen DNeasy Blood Extraction Kit was used to extract genomic DNA from the blood cell samples.

This chain joins TRBV5-4 to TRBJ2-3; no D gene call is confident. The receptor's source is a man aged 18 to 30 in good health and CMV-seropositive. Sample: PBMCs. The CDR3 region reads CASSFHASTDTQYF. The nucleotide sequence is TGTGCCAGCAGCTTTCATGCGAGCACAGATACGCAGTATTTT. Joined to the reference TRBV5-4 and TRBJ2-3 proteins, this CDR3 gives the full variable domain: ETGVTQSPTHLIKTRGQQVTLRCSSQSGHNTVSWYQQALGQGPQFIFQYYREEENGRGNFPPRFSGLQFPNYSSELNVNALELDDSALYLCASSFHASTDTQYFGPGTRLTVL.